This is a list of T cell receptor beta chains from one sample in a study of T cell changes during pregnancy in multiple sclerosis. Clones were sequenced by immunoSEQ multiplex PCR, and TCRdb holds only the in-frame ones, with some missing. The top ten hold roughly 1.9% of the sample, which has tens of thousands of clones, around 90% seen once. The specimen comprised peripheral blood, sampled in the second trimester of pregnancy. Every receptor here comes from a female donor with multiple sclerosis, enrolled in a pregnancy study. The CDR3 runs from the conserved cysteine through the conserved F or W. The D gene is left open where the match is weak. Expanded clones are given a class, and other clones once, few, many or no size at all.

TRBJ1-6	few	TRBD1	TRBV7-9	CASSLETGENSPLHF	TGTGCCAGCAGCTTAGAAACAGGGGAAAATTCACCCCTCCACTTT
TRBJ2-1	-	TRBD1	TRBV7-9	CASSLPTGVSYNEQFF	TGTGCCAGCAGCTTACCGACAGGGGTATCCTACAATGAGCAGTTCTTC
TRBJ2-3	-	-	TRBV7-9	CASSLAGGAGDTQYF	TGTGCCAGCAGCTTAGCGGGGGGGGCCGGGGATACGCAGTATTTT
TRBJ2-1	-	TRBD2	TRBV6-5	CASRGLAGGIGEQFF	TGTGCCAGCAGGGGACTAGCGGGAGGAATCGGTGAGCAGTTCTTC
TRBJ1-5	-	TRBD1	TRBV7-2	CASSLGQGQPQHF	TGTGCCAGCAGCTTAGGACAGGGTCAGCCCCAGCATTTT
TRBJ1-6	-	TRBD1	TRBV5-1	CASSPSTGVLSPLHF	TGCGCCAGCAGCCCTTCGACAGGGGTGTTGTCACCCCTCCACTTT
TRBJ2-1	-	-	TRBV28	CASSWGAYNEQFF	TGTGCCAGCAGTTGGGGAGCTTACAATGAGCAGTTCTTC
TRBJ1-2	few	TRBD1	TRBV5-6	CASSFGTGNGYTF	TGTGCCAGCAGCTTCGGGACAGGGAATGGCTACACCTTC
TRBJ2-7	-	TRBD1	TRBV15	CATSRKSWDRPYEQYF	TGTGCCACCAGCCGAAAAAGTTGGGACAGGCCCTACGAGCAGTACTTC
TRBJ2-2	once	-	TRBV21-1	CASNPKGGSGRASTGELFF	TGTGCCAGCAACCCGAAGGGGGGTAGCGGGAGGGCCAGCACCGGGGAGCTGTTTTTT
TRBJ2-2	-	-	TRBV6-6	CASRGATGNTGELFF	TGTGCCAGCAGGGGAGCGACAGGGAACACCGGGGAGCTGTTTTTT
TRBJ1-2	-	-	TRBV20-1	CSARYRNGYTF	TGCAGTGCTAGGTACAGGAATGGCTACACCTTC
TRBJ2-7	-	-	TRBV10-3	CAISEGQGLSYEQYF	TGTGCCATCAGTGAGGGCCAGGGACTTTCCTACGAGCAGTACTTC
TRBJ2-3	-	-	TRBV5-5	CASSSGGLTDTQYF	TGTGCCAGCAGCTCAGGTGGGCTCACAGATACGCAGTATTTT
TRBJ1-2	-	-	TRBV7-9	CASSLGSYRGILGYGYTF	TGTGCCAGCAGCTTAGGGTCCTATAGGGGAATTCTAGGCTATGGCTACACCTTC
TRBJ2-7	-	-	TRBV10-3	CAISQGLRSYEQYF	TGTGCCATCAGTCAGGGTCTCCGGAGCTACGAGCAGTACTTC
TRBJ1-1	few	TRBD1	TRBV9	CASSRFIRQGEMNTEAFF	TGTGCCAGCAGCCGTTTTATAAGACAGGGAGAAATGAACACTGAAGCTTTCTTT
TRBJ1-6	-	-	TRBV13	CASSRRDKAPGSYNSPLHF	TGTGCCAGCAGCAGAAGGGACAAGGCCCCCGGCTCCTATAATTCACCCCTCCACTTT
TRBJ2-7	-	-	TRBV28	CASSSGYEQYF	TGTGCCAGCAGTTCCGGCTACGAGCAGTACTTC
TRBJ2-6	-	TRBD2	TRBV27	CASSPYSFLGLAGGSSGANVLTF	TGTGCCAGCAGTCCCTACTCCTTCCTGGGACTAGCGGGGGGAAGCTCTGGGGCCAACGTCCTGACTTTC
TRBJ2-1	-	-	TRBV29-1	CSVGLRLARGNEQFF	TGCAGCGTTGGTCTGCGGCTAGCCAGGGGTAATGAGCAGTTCTTC
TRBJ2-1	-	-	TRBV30	CAWGSGAGNEQFF	TGTGCCTGGGGGTCAGGGGCTGGCAATGAGCAGTTCTTC
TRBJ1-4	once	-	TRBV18	CASSPPGLREKLFF	TGTGCCAGCTCACCGCCGGGGTTGCGAGAAAAACTGTTTTTT
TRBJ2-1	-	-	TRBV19	CASSVRGAGVTNEQFF	TGTGCCAGTAGTGTCAGGGGCGCGGGAGTTACCAATGAGCAGTTCTTC
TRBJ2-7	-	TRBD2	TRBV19	CASRTTSGNSYEQYF	TGTGCCAGTAGGACAACTAGCGGGAACTCCTACGAGCAGTACTTC
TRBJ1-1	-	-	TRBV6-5	CASSRTLDTEAFF	TGTGCCAGCAGTAGGACACTCGACACTGAAGCTTTCTTT
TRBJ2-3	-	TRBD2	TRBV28	CVTWAGGLKDTQYF	TGTGTCACATGGGCGGGGGGGTTAAAGGATACGCAGTATTTT
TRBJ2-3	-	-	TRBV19	CASSRIQGTDTQYF	TGTGCCAGTAGTCGAATACAGGGAACGGATACGCAGTATTTT
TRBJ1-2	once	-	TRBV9	CASKADFRGNGYTF	TGTGCCAGCAAGGCGGACTTCCGAGGGAATGGCTACACCTTC
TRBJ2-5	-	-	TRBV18	CASSSNQETQYF	TGTGCCAGCTCATCCAACCAAGAGACCCAGTACTTC
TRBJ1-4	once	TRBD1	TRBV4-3	CASSQDRGTGGKKLFF	TGCGCCAGCAGCCAAGACCGGGGGACAGGGGGAAAAAAACTGTTTTTT
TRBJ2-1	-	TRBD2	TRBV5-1	CASRSGSGASYNEQFF	TGCGCCAGCAGGTCGGGTAGCGGGGCCTCCTACAATGAGCAGTTCTTC
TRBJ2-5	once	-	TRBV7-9	CASSRETQYF	TGTGCCAGCAGCCGGGAGACCCAGTACTTC
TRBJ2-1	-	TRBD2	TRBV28	CASSLSPRTSGSTLF	TGTGCCAGCAGTTTATCCCCCCGGACTAGCGGGAGTACTCTCTTC
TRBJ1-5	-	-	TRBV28	CASRVVNQPQHF	TGTGCCAGCAGGGTAGTGAATCAGCCCCAGCATTTT
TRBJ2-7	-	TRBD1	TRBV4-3	CASSQTPGTGRYEQYF	TGCGCCAGCAGCCAAACCCCCGGGACAGGGAGATACGAGCAGTACTTC
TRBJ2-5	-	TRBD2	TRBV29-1	CSVLDSGAQETQYF	TGCAGCGTTCTAGATAGCGGGGCCCAAGAGACCCAGTACTTC
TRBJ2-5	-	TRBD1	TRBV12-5	CASGSGQGRDETQYF	TGTGCTAGTGGTTCTGGACAGGGAAGGGATGAGACCCAGTACTTC
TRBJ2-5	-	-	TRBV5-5	CASSSRREETQYF	TGTGCCAGCAGCTCTCGACGGGAAGAGACCCAGTACTTC
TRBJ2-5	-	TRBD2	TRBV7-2	CASSRRGAGGASPQYF	TGTGCCAGCAGCCGCCGGGGAGCGGGGGGGGCATCGCCCCAGTACTTC
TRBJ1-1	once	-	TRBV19	CASWAGNTEAFF	TGTGCCAGTTGGGCAGGGAACACTGAAGCTTTCTTT
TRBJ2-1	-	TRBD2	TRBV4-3	CASSQDVGESKWGGDGNEQFF	TGCGCCAGCAGCCAAGATGTGGGTGAGAGTAAATGGGGGGGGGACGGTAATGAGCAGTTCTTC
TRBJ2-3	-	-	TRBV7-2	CASSLGLAANTDTQYF	TGTGCCAGCAGCTTAGGGTTAGCGGCCAACACAGATACGCAGTATTTT
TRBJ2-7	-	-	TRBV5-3	CARSLARGSYYEQYF	TGTGCCAGAAGCTTGGCCAGGGGCAGCTACTACGAGCAGTACTTC
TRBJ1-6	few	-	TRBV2	CASSDIGGADNSPLHF	TGTGCCAGCAGTGATATAGGAGGGGCTGACAATTCACCCCTCCACTTT